This T cell receptor (beta chain) originates from a study of T cells in Graves' hyperthyroidism and ophthalmopathy. Trimming left V 5 bases short and J 4 bases short, with 11 bases between. The CDR3 spans 13 residues. Amplified regions were TCR beta CDR3 sequences from RNA transcripts. Using the HTBI primer set, a first-round RT-PCR was run on the TCR CDR3. One entry per CDR3 protein, called by TCRdb with MiXCR from the multiplex PCR reads. The sample comprises 650,000 to 800,000 distinct CDR3 sequences, 45% of which are singletons, and roughly 6.5% rests with the top ten. As concerns this clonotype: The antigen is unknown.

Overall study results and limits: For ophthalmopathy, model prediction preceded onset by a median 6.5 months.

The TCR was taken from an adult man with Graves' disease, either hyperthyroidism or ophthalmopathy (not recorded which). Sequencing input: peripheral blood or thyroid tissue (not recorded which). The chain uses TRBV12-3 or TRBV12-4 and TRBJ2-5; D gene uncertain. The CDR3 DNA reads as TGTGCCAGCAGTCCTAGATTTGGAGAGACCCAGTACTTC. Residues: CASSPRFGETQYF.